The T cell receptor (beta chain) described here comes from a study of OX40 agonist ivuxolimab in advanced cancers. Study findings and constraints: Doses of 0.1 to 3.0 mg/kg were accompanied by clonal expansion of CD4+ and CD8+ blood T cells by week 6. People who partly responded at 0.1-3.0 mg/kg had some of the least clonal expansion seen. Some of the nonresponding patients also showed low levels of normalized T-cell clonal expansion.

To note about this clone: Its antigen remains unknown.

The CDR3 consists of 17 residues. With 0 bases removed from V and 4 bases from J, the gap between germline ends came to 19 bases. From germline, CDR1 is SGHDT and CDR2 YYEEEE. TCRdb's copy holds only in-frame clones and misses some; the assay was immunoSEQ multiplex PCR. Of about 50,000 clones listed, roughly nine tenths are singletons. On cycle 4 day 1 and cycle 7 day 1, as well as at baseline, blood was sampled. The specimen was CD4+ or CD8+ T cells sorted from blood, collected in a trial of the OX40 agonist ivuxolimab. The TCR comes from an adult with an advanced solid tumor such as melanoma, head and neck, liver or kidney cancer. The chain links TRBV5-6 to TRBJ1-2; D gene uncertain. The CDR3 loop is CASSLGGIRDQGYGYTF. The CDR3 nucleotides are TGTGCCAGCAGCTTGGGCGGGATCCGGGATCAAGGCTATGGCTACACCTTC.